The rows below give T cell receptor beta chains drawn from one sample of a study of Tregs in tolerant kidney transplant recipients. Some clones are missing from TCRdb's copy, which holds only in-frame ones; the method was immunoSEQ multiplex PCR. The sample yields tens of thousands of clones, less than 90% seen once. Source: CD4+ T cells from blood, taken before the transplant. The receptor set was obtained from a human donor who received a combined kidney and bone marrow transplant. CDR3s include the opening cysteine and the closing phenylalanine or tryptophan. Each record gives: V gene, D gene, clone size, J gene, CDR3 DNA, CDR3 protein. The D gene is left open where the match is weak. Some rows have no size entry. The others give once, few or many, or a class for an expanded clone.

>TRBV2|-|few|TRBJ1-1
TGTGCCAGCAGCCACGGTTCAGGGCGAGAGAACACTGAAGCTTTCTTT
CASSHGSGRENTEAFF
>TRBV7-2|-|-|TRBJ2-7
TGTGCCAGCAGCTCGACAGGATCCTCCTACGAGCAGTACTTC
CASSSTGSSYEQYF
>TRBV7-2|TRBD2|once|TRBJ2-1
TGTGCCAGCAGCTTGGCCCATGGTGGGGGGGATGAGCAGTTCTTC
CASSLAHGGGDEQFF
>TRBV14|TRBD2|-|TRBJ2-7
TGTGCCAGCAGTCTCGGGGTGCTAGCGGGGGGCTCCTACGAGCAGTACTTC
CASSLGVLAGGSYEQYF
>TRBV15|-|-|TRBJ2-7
TGTGCCACCAGCAGAGGACAGGCCTTGGACGAGCAGTACTTC
CATSRGQALDEQYF
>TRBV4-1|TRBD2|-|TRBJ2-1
TGCGCCAGCAGCCAAGATCTAGCGGGAGCCAATGAGCAGTTCTTC
CASSQDLAGANEQFF
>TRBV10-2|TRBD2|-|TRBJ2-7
TGCGCCAGCAGCATAGCGGGAGGCTTCTACGAGCAGTACTTC
CASSIAGGFYEQYF
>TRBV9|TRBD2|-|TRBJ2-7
TGTGCCAGCAGGACCAGAGGGACGAGCGGGAAGAGCTCCTACGAGCAGTACTTC
CASRTRGTSGKSSYEQYF
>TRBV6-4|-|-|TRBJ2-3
TGTGCCAGCAGTGACTCGGAAGCGCAAGATACGCAGTATTTT
CASSDSEAQDTQYF
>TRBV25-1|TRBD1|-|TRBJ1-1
TGTGCCAGCAGTGTACGGGGACAGGGATACACTGAAGCTTTCTTT
CASSVRGQGYTEAFF
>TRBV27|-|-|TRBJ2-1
TGTGCCAGCACTCGGGAGAGCTCCTACAATGAGCAGTTCTTC
CASTRESSYNEQFF
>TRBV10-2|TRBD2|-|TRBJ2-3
TGCGCCAGCAGTGAGTCCCTCCTAGCGGGAGAGGGGACAGATACGCAGTATTTT
CASSESLLAGEGTDTQYF
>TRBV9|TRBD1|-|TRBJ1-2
TGTGCCAGCAGCGAGACAGGGAAAGCAGGGAGTGTCTATGGCTACACCTTC
CASSETGKAGSVYGYTF
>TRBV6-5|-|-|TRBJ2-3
TGTGCCAGCGGTCAGGGCTTGGGTTGGACAGATACGCAGTATTTT
CASGQGLGWTDTQYF
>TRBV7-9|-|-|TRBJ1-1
TGTGCCAGCAGCCCTGGGACGGCCGGGGGACTGGGCACTGAAGCTTTCTTT
CASSPGTAGGLGTEAFF
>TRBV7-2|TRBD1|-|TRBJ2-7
TGTGCCAGCAGCCCCGGGACAGGGCACTCCTACGAGCAGTACTTC
CASSPGTGHSYEQYF
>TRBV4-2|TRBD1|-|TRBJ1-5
TGTGCCAGCAGCCAGACTTACTCGACCTCCGGGACAGGGTATCAGCCCCAGCATTTT
CASSQTYSTSGTGYQPQHF
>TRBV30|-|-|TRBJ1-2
TGTGCCTGGAGTCTGGGAGCAATCTATGGCTACACCTTC
CAWSLGAIYGYTF
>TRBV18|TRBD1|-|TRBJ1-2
TGTGCCAGCTCACCTTCCGGGACAGGGTCTTCTAACTATGGCTACACCTTC
CASSPSGTGSSNYGYTF
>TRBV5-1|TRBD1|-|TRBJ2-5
TGCGCCAGCAGCCCGGGTGTGGACAGGGGGTACCAAGAGACCCAGTACTTC
CASSPGVDRGYQETQYF
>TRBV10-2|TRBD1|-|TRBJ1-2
TGCGCCAGCAGGAGGGACAGTTATGGCTACACCTTC
CASRRDSYGYTF
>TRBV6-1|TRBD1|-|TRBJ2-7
TGTGCCAGCAGAGGGACAGAAAGCTCCTACGAGCAGTACTTC
CASRGTESSYEQYF
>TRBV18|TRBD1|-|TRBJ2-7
TGTGCCAGCTCACCCGGGACAGGGGGTTCTTACGAGCAGTACTTC
CASSPGTGGSYEQYF
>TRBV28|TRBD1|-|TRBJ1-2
TGTGCCAGCAGCAAGGGGGACAGGGGGTTAAACACCTTC
CASSKGDRGLNTF
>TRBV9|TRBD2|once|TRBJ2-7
TGTGCCAGCAGCCCGGGACTAGCGGGAGGCCTACCGGGGCAGTACTTC
CASSPGLAGGLPGQYF
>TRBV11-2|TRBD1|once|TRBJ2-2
TGTGCCAGCAGCTTACAGGGGGCTTTGGGGGAGCTGTTTTTT
CASSLQGALGELFF
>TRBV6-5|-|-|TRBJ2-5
TGTGCCAGCAGTTGGCGACAGGGAGGAGAGACCCAGTACTTC
CASSWRQGGETQYF
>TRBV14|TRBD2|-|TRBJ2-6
TGTGCCAGCAGCCAAGGGCTAGCGGGAGGTGGGGCCAACGTCCTGACTTTC
CASSQGLAGGGANVLTF
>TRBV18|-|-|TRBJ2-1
TGTGCCAGCTCACCACGGGGGCTGAGCTCCTACAATGAGCAGTTCTTC
CASSPRGLSSYNEQFF
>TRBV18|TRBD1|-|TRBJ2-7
TGTGCCAGCTCACAAGAATGGACAGGGGGCCGCGGGACTAGCCGGGGGGAGCAGTACTTC
CASSQEWTGGRGTSRGEQYF
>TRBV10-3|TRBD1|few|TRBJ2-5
TGTGCCACGGAAGGGGACAGGGGGCTAAATCCCCAGTACTTC
CATEGDRGLNPQYF
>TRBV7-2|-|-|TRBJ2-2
TGTGCCAGCAGCCTACCATTTACCGGGGAGCTGTTTTTT
CASSLPFTGELFF
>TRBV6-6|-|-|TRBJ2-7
TGTGCCAGCACCCCGGGGTCAGGGGATACCTACGAGCAGTACTTC
CASTPGSGDTYEQYF
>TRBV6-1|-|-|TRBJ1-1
TGTGCCAGCAGTGAGACTGCTTCCCGTGTGCACACTGAAGCTTTCTTT
CASSETASRVHTEAFF
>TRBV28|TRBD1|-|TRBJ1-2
TGTGCCAGCAGTTTGGGACAGCTCTATGGCTACACCTTC
CASSLGQLYGYTF
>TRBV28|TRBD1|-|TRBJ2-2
TGTGCCAGCAGTTACGTCGGGACAGGGGACGCCGGGGAGCTGTTTTTT
CASSYVGTGDAGELFF
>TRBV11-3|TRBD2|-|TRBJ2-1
TGTGCCAGCACTGCTAGCGGGAGTTCCGAGCAGTTCTTC
CASTASGSSEQFF
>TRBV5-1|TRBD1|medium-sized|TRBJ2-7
TGCGCCAGCAGCCCAACCGGGACAGGGCGCGAGCAGTACTTC
CASSPTGTGREQYF
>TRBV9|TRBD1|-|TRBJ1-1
TGTGCCAGCAGCCGAAGACAGGGGAACACTGAAGCTTTCTTT
CASSRRQGNTEAFF
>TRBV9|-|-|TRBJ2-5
TGTGCCAGCAGCGTAGATGGGCGGGCCCAAGAGACCCAGTACTTC
CASSVDGRAQETQYF
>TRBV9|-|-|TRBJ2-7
TGTGCCAGCAGCGCCGGGTTGACTTACGAGCAGTACTTC
CASSAGLTYEQYF
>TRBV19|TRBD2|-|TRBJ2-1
TGTGCCAGTAGTTCAGGCCCCGGGACTAGCGGGAGGGAGAATGAGCAGTTCTTC
CASSSGPGTSGRENEQFF
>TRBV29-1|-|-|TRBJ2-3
TGCAGCGTTGCCACAGGGCCCAGGGATACGCAGTATTTT
CSVATGPRDTQYF
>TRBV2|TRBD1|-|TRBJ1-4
TGTGCCAGCAGTCGACAGGGTGCTAATGAAAAACTGTTTTTT
CASSRQGANEKLFF
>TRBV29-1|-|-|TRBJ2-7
TGCAGCGTTGCGGTTAGCGGAATCTACGAGCAGTACTTC
CSVAVSGIYEQYF
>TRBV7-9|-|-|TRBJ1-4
TGTGCCACCCCGGGGCAGGGGAATGAAAAACTGTTTTTT
CATPGQGNEKLFF
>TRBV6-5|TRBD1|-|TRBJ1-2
TGTGCCAGCAGTTACCCGGGACAGGGCTTTAACGGCTACACCTTC
CASSYPGQGFNGYTF
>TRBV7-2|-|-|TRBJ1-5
TGTGCCAGCAGCTTAACACACGTTAATAGCAATCAGCCCCAGCATTTT
CASSLTHVNSNQPQHF
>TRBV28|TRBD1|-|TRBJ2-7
TGTGCCAGCAGCCCTTGGGACGGGACAGGGATCTACGAGCAGTACTTC
CASSPWDGTGIYEQYF
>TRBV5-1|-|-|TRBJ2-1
TGCGCCAGCAGCTTAATAAGCGACAATGAGCAGTTCTTC
CASSLISDNEQFF
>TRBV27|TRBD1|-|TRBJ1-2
TGTGCCAGCAGTCCAAGGACAGGCTCGGTCTATGGCTACACCTTC
CASSPRTGSVYGYTF
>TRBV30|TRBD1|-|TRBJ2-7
TGTGCCTGGAGCCAGGGGGCAAGACTCTACGAGCAGTACTTC
CAWSQGARLYEQYF
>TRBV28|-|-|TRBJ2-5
TGTGCCTGCAAGTCCCCAGGGATCCAAGAGACCCAGTACTTC
CACKSPGIQETQYF
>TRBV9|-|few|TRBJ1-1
TGTGCCAGCAGCGTAAGGGCGGACAGAAACACTGAAGCTTTCTTT
CASSVRADRNTEAFF
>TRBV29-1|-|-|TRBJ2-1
TGCAGCGCCCCCGACTGGGTCGGGAGTGGGAATGAGCAGTTCTTC
CSAPDWVGSGNEQFF